One sample yielded the 12 T cell receptor beta chains listed below, sequenced in a study of T-cell reconstitution after alpha-beta-depleted transplantation in children. Unique molecular identifiers were incorporated during preparation of the TCRbeta library. TCRdb re-analysed the PCR reads in MiXCR, keeping a single row per CDR3 protein. The profile shows approximately 640,000 distinct CDR3 sequences, approximately 17% of them singletons. This specimen consisted of PBMCs from the stem cell graft donor, obtained from the stem cell graft. The receptors come from a human donor who donated a stem cell graft to a child with acute myeloid leukemia.

This clonotype showed up just a few times. The chain joins TRBV7-9 to TRBJ1-2, with D possibly TRBD1 on 5 matching bases. V lost 5 bases and J 8 bases, leaving 18 bases between the germline ends. Looked up from germline, CDR1 is SEHNR and CDR2 is FQNEAQ (reference sequence). This CDR3 has 14 residues. In nucleotides, the CDR3 is TGTGCCAGCAGCGGGGGAGGACCGGCTAGCGGCTACACCTTC. Translating gives CASSGGGPASGYTF.

The V gene is TRBV20-1, the J gene TRBJ2-5; TRBD2 matches 7 bases. Germline CDR1 and CDR2: DFQATT and SNEGSKA (reference sequence). The CDR3 contains 14 residues. The trim removed 5 bases at V and 5 bases at J, leaving 11 bases unmatched. CDR3 nucleotide sequence: TGCAGTGCTTGGTGGGGGGGGATCTGGGAGACCCAGTACTTC. Translation: CSAWWGGIWETQYF.

This clonotype was seen repeatedly, ten times or more. V usage is TRBV29-1 and J usage is TRBJ2-7; a weak D match, TRBD2 (6 bases). CDR1 is SQVTM and CDR2 is ANQGSEA in the germline V gene. V lost 7 bases and J 7 bases, leaving 14 bases between the germline ends. The CDR3 loop spans 11 amino acids. CDR3 amino acids: CSAPRGREQYF. CDR3 DNA sequence: TGCAGCGCCCCGCGGGGTCGGGAGCAGTACTTC.

This clonotype was found a few times. The rearrangement joins TRBV4-3 to TRBJ2-7; TRBD1 agrees at 7 bases. The length of the CDR3 is 17 residues. Germline-derived CDR1 and CDR2 are LGHNA and YSLEER. Germline trimming cut 0 bases from V and 2 bases from J; bases unmatched to any gene: 10. CDR3 loop: CASSQDLRDRATYEQYF. The DNA of the CDR3 is TGCGCCAGCAGCCAAGATCTGAGAGACAGGGCGACCTACGAGCAGTACTTC.

The V gene is TRBV5-6, the J gene TRBJ2-2, with 7 bases fitting TRBD1. The V and J ends lost 1 base and 0 bases, in that order; junction bases with no gene match: 3. Germline CDR1 and CDR2: SGHDT and YYEEEE. This CDR3 is 16 amino acids long. The CDR3 spells CASSLKGQTNTGELFF. The CDR3 bases are TGTGCCAGCAGCTTGAAGGGACAGACGAACACCGGGGAGCTGTTTTTT.

This clonotype was recorded at least ten times. This chain joins TRBV20-1 and TRBJ2-3; D is unresolved. Trimming stripped 2 bases from V and 4 bases from J, with 16 bases between. The CDR3 consists of 15 residues. The V gene's germline CDR1 is DFQATT and CDR2 SNEGSKA (reference sequence). The CDR3 loop is CSARMLSPGADTQYF. The CDR3 nucleotides read TGCAGTGCTAGAATGTTGAGCCCTGGAGCAGATACGCAGTATTTT.

This clonotype was seen a few times. The junction shows a germline mismatch at one end, possibly a read error. The chain is built from TRBV28 and TRBJ2-7, with 9 positions matching TRBD1. Germline V gene lookup returns CDR1 MDHEN and CDR2 SYDVKM. This CDR3 spans 12 amino acids. The CDR3 loop reads CASSFTGGEEYF. The DNA of the CDR3 is TGTGCCAGCAGTTTTACAGGGGGCGAGGAGTACTTC.

There are a few counts of this clonotype. This sequence joins TRBV4-3 and TRBJ2-3, with D unclear. This CDR3 is built from 15 residues. Trimming took off 1 base at V and 7 bases at J, with 15 bases between the two ends. Per the germline V gene, CDR1 is LGHNA and CDR2 is YSLEER. DNA of the CDR3: TGCGCCAGCAGCCAAGGTGTGGACGGTCGGAATACGCAGTATTTT. This sequence encodes CASSQGVDGRNTQYF.

This rearrangement joins TRBV29-1 to TRBJ1-2; D gene ambiguous. Germline loops: CDR1 SQVTM, CDR2 ANQGSEA. Between the trimmed V and J ends, which lost 5 bases and 8 bases, there was a span of 12 bases. CDR3 length equals 11 residues. CDR3: CSVPSGGGYTF. The CDR3 DNA is TGCAGCGTTCCGTCGGGCGGCGGCTACACCTTC.

Ten or more counts support this clonotype. This chain links TRBV7-2 with TRBJ1-1; D possibly corresponds to TRBD1 (5 bases). The CDR3 spans 15 residues. Trimming took off 1 base at V and 5 bases at J, with 14 bases between the two ends. The germline V gene encodes CDR1 SGHTA and CDR2 FQGNSA. The CDR3 here is CASSLDVGGWTEAFF. CDR3 DNA: TGTGCCAGCAGCTTAGATGTGGGGGGATGGACTGAAGCTTTCTTT.

This clonotype occurred a few times. V is TRBV7-2 and J is TRBJ1-2, with unresolved D. V shed 5 bases and J shed 7 bases, with 17 bases lying between them. From germline, CDR1 is SGHTA and CDR2 FQGNSA. This CDR3 contains 14 residues. The CDR3 spells CASSKDPTGRGYTF. The CDR3 DNA sequence: TGTGCCAGCAGCAAAGACCCGACCGGGCGTGGCTACACCTTC.

In its sample, this clonotype was seen many times. The V call is TRBV4-3, the J call TRBJ2-7; weak D call: TRBD2 (6 bases). Germline assignment: CDR1 LGHNA and CDR2 YSLEER. The CDR3 totals 15 residues. V was clipped by 0 bases and J by 2 bases, with 11 bases between them. The CDR3 protein is CASSQDRERAYEQYF. The CDR3 region has the DNA TGCGCCAGCAGCCAAGATCGGGAGAGGGCCTACGAGCAGTACTTC.